Listed below are T cell receptor beta chains from one sample, sequenced in a study of T-cell memory formation after mild COVID-19. TCRdb reprocessed the 5' RACE reads with MiXCR, giving one entry per CDR3 protein. The sample contains about 310,000 distinct CDR3 sequences, 15% to 20% of which appear only once. Sample: PBMCs or a T cell subset sorted from them (not recorded which). These receptors originate from a man aged 18 to 29 who had mild COVID-19 (a few samples of this study predate the infection). Cell type and time point are not known. Each CDR3 is given with its conserved first and last residue. A D gene is named only where the DNA matches it firmly.

>TRBV7-9|TRBJ2-3|TRBD2
CASTASGVSTDTQYF
>TRBV7-9|TRBJ2-3|-
CASSLLQSRKFTDTQYF
>TRBV12-5|TRBJ1-2|TRBD1
CASGLSPWSGGVDYGYTF
>TRBV12-3/TRBV12-4|TRBJ2-1|-
CASRQTGEQFF
>TRBV6-2/TRBV6-3|TRBJ2-2|-
CASSYSPEPPSGELFF
>TRBV7-9|TRBJ1-1|-
CASSPVRNTETFF
>TRBV4-3|TRBJ2-7|-
CASSQGGEGYEQYF
>TRBV4-1|TRBJ1-2|-
CASSQDHRDGYGYTF
>TRBV5-5|TRBJ2-1|TRBD2
CASSPLAGGSYNEQFF
>TRBV6-5|TRBJ1-5|-
CASSQGPYSNQPQHF
>TRBV5-1|TRBJ1-2|TRBD1
CASCPFGQGAEGYTF
>TRBV7-2|TRBJ2-1|-
CASRGTWGYNEQFF
>TRBV10-3|TRBJ2-3|TRBD2
CAISELAGGDTQYF
>TRBV28|TRBJ2-3|-
CASSLRQGPDTQYF
>TRBV28|TRBJ1-2|-
CASIGDGRYGYTF
>TRBV5-1|TRBJ1-2|-
CASSVTSGGRGYTF
>TRBV3-2|TRBJ1-2|-
CASSPYYGYTF
>TRBV5-5|TRBJ2-5|-
CASSQGTETQYF
>TRBV7-2|TRBJ2-1|-
CASSLDLGEQFF
>TRBV6-2/TRBV6-3|TRBJ2-7|-
CASSYLPGAYEQYF
>TRBV28|TRBJ2-2|TRBD1
CASSLQTGGRGELFF
>TRBV20-1|TRBJ2-7|TRBD1
CSASTGGYEQYF
>TRBV16|TRBJ1-2|TRBD1
CASSDRQGGNYGYTF
>TRBV27|TRBJ2-2|TRBD2
CASMSYGGGTGELFF
>TRBV7-9|TRBJ1-5|-
CASSSLDSGPYQPQHF
>TRBV11-3|TRBJ2-3|-
CASSEGAADTQYF
>TRBV3-1|TRBJ1-1|-
CASSQGDYTEAFF
>TRBV2|TRBJ2-1|-
CASTLRGGNLLNEQFF
>TRBV6-1|TRBJ1-1|TRBD1
CASRPSSTGGRAEAFF
>TRBV14|TRBJ1-2|-
CASSQALTNYGYTF